Listed below are T cell receptor beta chains from one sample, sequenced in a study of blood T cell repertoires in COVID-19. Repertoires were generated with immunoSEQ multiplex PCR, while TCRdb's copy carries only in-frame clones and drops some. In the table there are approximately 60,000 clones, roughly 80% of which are singletons. Sequencing was performed on peripheral blood. Source of these receptors: a man in his sixties with acute or convalescent COVID-19. Each CDR3 is given with its conserved first and last residue. Fields, in order: J gene, D gene, V gene, clone size, CDR3 protein, CDR3 DNA. D genes are given only for firm matches. Size is stated for part of the rows, as once, few or many counts, or as a class when the clone is expanded.

TRBJ2-1 NA TRBV27 NA CASSAGFSSYNEQFF TGTGCCAGCAGTGCAGGTTTCAGCTCCTACAATGAGCAGTTCTTC
TRBJ2-2 NA TRBV15 NA CATSRVRTDTGELFF TGTGCCACCAGCCGAGTTAGGACAGACACCGGGGAGCTGTTTTTT
TRBJ1-1 NA TRBV2 NA CASSSIPRLGNTEAFF TGTGCCAGCAGTTCCATCCCCAGGTTGGGGAACACTGAAGCTTTCTTT
TRBJ1-5 NA TRBV4-1 once CASSQDKGSGNQPQHF TGCGCCAGCAGCCAAGATAAAGGGAGTGGCAATCAGCCCCAGCATTTT
TRBJ1-2 NA TRBV19 once CASRDTGPGYTF TGTGCCAGTAGGGACACTGGACCTGGCTACACCTTC
TRBJ1-1 NA TRBV5-1 NA CASSLGRDEAFF TGCGCCAGCAGCTTGGGACGGGATGAAGCTTTCTTT
TRBJ2-1 NA TRBV18 NA CASSPTNGDNEQFF TGTGCCAGCTCACCAACGAATGGAGACAATGAGCAGTTCTTC
TRBJ1-6 TRBD1 TRBV7-9 NA CASTPNPGQMNYNSPLHF TGTGCCAGCACCCCTAATCCGGGACAGATGAACTATAATTCACCCCTCCACTTT
TRBJ1-2 NA TRBV10-3 NA CAGKTGHPNYGYTF TGTGCCGGAAAGACGGGACACCCTAACTATGGCTACACCTTC
TRBJ1-1 NA TRBV19 NA CASSISGFNTEAFF TGTGCCAGTAGTATTTCAGGTTTTAACACTGAAGCTTTCTTT
TRBJ2-7 TRBD1 TRBV25-1 NA CASSVPGQGAGQYF TGTGCCAGCAGTGTACCGGGACAGGGGGCTGGGCAGTACTTC
TRBJ1-1 TRBD1 TRBV7-3 NA CASSRNRGTEAFF TGTGCCAGCAGCCGAAACAGGGGCACTGAAGCTTTCTTT